Below are 2 T cell receptor beta chains sequenced from a single sample in a study of beta chain features in type 1 diabetes. Study-wide results and caveats: In every one of the four CD4+ subsets, TCRB CDR3s were moderately but significantly shorter in Type 1 diabetes patients.

These TCRs are of unknown antigen specificity. The entirety of the isolated RNA underwent reverse transcription, so expressed TCRB transcripts were sequenced. The method was immunoSEQ multiplex PCR; TCRdb's version includes in-frame clones alone and lacks a portion of them. The sample lists roughly 300,000 clones, around 9.7% occurring once. The source material was central memory CD4+ T cells from blood. The source is a man younger than 45 with type 1 diabetes.

Only a few counts were recorded for this clone. This sequence joins TRBV7-2 and TRBJ2-7; D gene uncertain. This CDR3 has 15 amino acids. V was cut by 5 bases and J by 1 base, with 15 bases left in between. Germline V gene sequence: CDR1 SGHTA, CDR2 FQGNSA. In nucleotides, the CDR3 is TGTGCCAGCAGCCAACCGGGTGGCAGATCCTACGAGCAGTACTTC. As protein: CASSQPGGRSYEQYF.

The CDR3: CAWSDARGWGELFF. The DNA of the CDR3 is TGTGCCTGGAGTGATGCTAGGGGTTGGGGGGAGCTGTTTTTT. The chain links TRBV30 to TRBJ2-2; weak D call: TRBD1 (5 bases). The V end lost 1 base, the J end lost 8 bases, and 14 bases lay between the germline ends. The CDR3 sequence is 14 residues long. Germline CDR1 and CDR2: GTSNPN and SVGIG (reference sequence).